Listed below are T cell receptor beta chains from one sample, sequenced in a study of regulatory T cells in long-lasting Graves disease. MiXCR was run by TCRdb on the multiplex PCR reads, yielding one entry per CDR3 protein. The table has 410,000 or so distinct CDR3 sequences, about 15% seen once. The data were also submitted as part of a second study, on T cells in Graves' hyperthyroidism and ophthalmopathy.

Sequencing was performed on peripheral blood mononuclear cells (PBMCs), taken at new diagnosis, from a patient treated with antithyroid drugs. The receptor set was obtained from a woman aged 25-40 years with Graves disease. CDR3s include the opening cysteine and the closing phenylalanine or tryptophan. A D gene is named only where the DNA matches it firmly. For some rows the clone size is stated as once, few or many, or as a class when expanded; others skip it.

abundance,v_gene,j_gene,d_gene,len,CDR3nt,CDR3aa
few,TRBV2,TRBJ1-4,TRBD1,12,TGTGCCAGCGCCACGACAGGGCTCCAACTGTTTTTT,CASATTGLQLFF
NA,TRBV18,TRBJ2-7,TRBD2,16,TGTGCCAGCTCCTCACCGGGACTAGCGGCCTCCTACGAGCAGTACTTC,CASSSPGLAASYEQYF
many,TRBV28,TRBJ1-1,TRBD1,15,TGTGCCAGCAGGGGACAGGGGGGGAGGAACACTGAAGCTTTCTTT,CASRGQGGRNTEAFF
many,TRBV12-3/TRBV12-4,TRBJ2-2,NA,13,TGTGCCAGCAGCTTACAGGGTGCCGGGGAGCTGTTTTTT,CASSLQGAGELFF
few,TRBV5-1,TRBJ2-4,TRBD2,17,TGCGCCAGCAGCTTGGACCTAGCGGAGCTAGCCAAAAACATTCAGTACTTC,CASSLDLAELAKNIQYF
NA,TRBV5-4,TRBJ1-4,NA,16,TGTGCCAGCAGCTCCCGGGACCGCGCAACTAATGAAAAACTGTTTTTT,CASSSRDRATNEKLFF
NA,TRBV10-1,TRBJ2-7,NA,15,TGCGCCAGCAGTAAAGGGAGATCCGGGGGCTACGAGCAGTACTTC,CASSKGRSGGYEQYF
few,TRBV4-1,TRBJ1-1,TRBD1,14,TGCGCCAGCAGCCAAAGACAGGGAGAGTCTGAAGCTTTCTTT,CASSQRQGESEAFF
NA,TRBV7-9,TRBJ1-1,NA,15,TGTGCCAGCAGCTTAGGCGTGTACACAAACACTGAAGCTTTCTTT,CASSLGVYTNTEAFF
many,TRBV5-1,TRBJ2-7,NA,11,TGTGCCAGCAGCTTGGAACGCGAGCAGTACTTC,CASSLEREQYF
many,TRBV30,TRBJ2-1,TRBD2,16,TGTGCCTGGAGGTATCCCGGGGGGGCCGTAGGGAATGAGCAGTTCTTC,CAWRYPGGAVGNEQFF
NA,TRBV6-1,TRBJ2-7,NA,15,TGTGCCAGCAGCTGGACTTTTTGGGGCTCCTACGAGCAGTACTTC,CASSWTFWGSYEQYF
many,TRBV28,TRBJ2-7,TRBD1,16,TGTGCCAGCAGTGTAACAGGGGAGCTTGGGGACTACGAGCAGTACTTC,CASSVTGELGDYEQYF
NA,TRBV2,TRBJ2-7,NA,13,TGTGCCATTACGGGGAGTCCCACCTACGAGCAGTACTTC,CAITGSPTYEQYF
NA,TRBV7-9,TRBJ2-5,NA,15,TGTGCCAGCAGCCCCTACGGGAGCGGACGTGAGACCCAGTACTTC,CASSPYGSGRETQYF
few,TRBV6-4,TRBJ2-7,TRBD2,16,TGTGCCAGCAGTGACTCCCGACTAGCGGACTCCTACGAGCAGTACTTC,CASSDSRLADSYEQYF
many,TRBV7-2,TRBJ2-1,NA,12,TGTGCCAGCAGCTTGTGGCGAAATGAGCAGTTCTTC,CASSLWRNEQFF
few,TRBV10-3,TRBJ2-7,TRBD2,13,TGTGCCACGGGGGGTCGTAGCTCCTACGAGCAGTACTTC,CATGGRSSYEQYF
NA,TRBV11-3,TRBJ2-1,NA,13,TGTGCCAGCACCCCTGCCGATTACAATGAGCAGTTCTTC,CASTPADYNEQFF
many,TRBV9,TRBJ2-5,NA,16,TGTGCCAGCAGCCTCCGCGAACTAGCAAGCGATGAGACCCAGTACTTC,CASSLRELASDETQYF
few,TRBV12-3/TRBV12-4,TRBJ2-1,TRBD2,14,TGTGCCAGCAGTTTCGGGACTAGCGGGGGCAGGCGGTTCTTC,CASSFGTSGGRRFF
NA,TRBV2,TRBJ1-6,NA,11,TGTGCCAGCAAGACGGGTTCACCCCTCCACTTT,CASKTGSPLHF
many,TRBV6-1,TRBJ2-7,TRBD1,14,TGTGCCAGCATCTGGGACAGGGGAGGCAACGAGCAGTACTTC,CASIWDRGGNEQYF
NA,TRBV15,TRBJ2-7,NA,14,TGTGCCACCAGCAGCCCACTCGGAATGTACGAGCAGTACTTC,CATSSPLGMYEQYF
NA,TRBV11-2,TRBJ2-2,NA,13,TGTACCAGCAGCTCCGGATCCACCGGGGAGCTGTTTTTT,CTSSSGSTGELFF
many,TRBV11-2,TRBJ2-1,NA,15,TGTGCCAGCAGCAATGACTACCCTTCAACTGGTGAGCAGTTCTTC,CASSNDYPSTGEQFF
many,TRBV28,TRBJ2-4,NA,16,TGTGCCAGCAGTTCCCCTCAAATACTAGCCAAAAACATTCAGTACTTC,CASSSPQILAKNIQYF
few,TRBV6-5,TRBJ1-2,NA,13,TGTGCCAGCAGTTACTCAGGGGGCTATGGCTACACCTTC,CASSYSGGYGYTF
few,TRBV20-1,TRBJ2-1,TRBD1,13,TGCAGTGCTAGGCGGGACAGGGACAATGAGCAGTTCTTC,CSARRDRDNEQFF
many,TRBV5-5,TRBJ2-7,TRBD1,15,TGTGCCAGCAGCGCAACGCACGGGACAGCCTACGAGCAGTACTTC,CASSATHGTAYEQYF